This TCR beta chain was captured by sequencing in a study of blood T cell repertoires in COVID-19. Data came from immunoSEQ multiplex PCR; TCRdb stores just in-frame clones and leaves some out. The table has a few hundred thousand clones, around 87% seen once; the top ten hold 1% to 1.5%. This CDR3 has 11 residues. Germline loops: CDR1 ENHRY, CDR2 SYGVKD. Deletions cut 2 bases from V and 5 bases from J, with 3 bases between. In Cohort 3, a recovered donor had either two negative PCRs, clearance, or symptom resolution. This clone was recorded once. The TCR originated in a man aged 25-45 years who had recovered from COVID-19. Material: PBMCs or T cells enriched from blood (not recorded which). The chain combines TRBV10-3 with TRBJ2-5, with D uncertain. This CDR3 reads CAISEAETQYF. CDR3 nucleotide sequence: TGTGCCATCAGTGAGGCGGAGACCCAGTACTTC.